These 22 T cell receptor beta chains came from one sample sequenced in a study of cytomegalovirus exposure and HLA in healthy donors. PCR employed 60 Vbeta and 13 Jbeta primers. Here immunoSEQ multiplex PCR was the method, and the copy in TCRdb shows in-frame clones only, minus some. This sample has roughly 180,000 clones, with approximately 84% found just once. The specimen sequenced was PBMCs. These receptors came from a girl between 5 and 17 years old in good health and CMV-seropositive.

The sample holds one count of this clone. J is TRBJ2-7 and V is TRBV6-1; perhaps TRBD2 as D (6 bases). The germline V gene encodes CDR1 MNHNS and CDR2 SASEGT. V lost 3 bases, J lost 4 bases, and 10 bases lay in between. The length of the CDR3 is 13 residues. The CDR3 DNA reads TGTGCCAGCAGTGAGAGGAGGGTATACGAGCAGTACTTC. Protein: CASSERRVYEQYF.

The rearrangement links TRBV27 to TRBJ1-1; D not certain. The V gene's germline CDR1 is MNHEY and CDR2 SMNVEV (reference sequence). The CDR3 has 13 amino acids. Trimming took off 3 bases at V and 3 bases at J, with 8 bases between the two ends. Here the CDR3 DNA reads TGTGCCAGCAGTTTTACTGAAGACACTGAAGCTTTCTTT. It codes for CASSFTEDTEAFF.

Notes on this clone: Relative to the germline gene, one junction end is altered; a read error may explain this. The rearrangement joins TRBV7-9 to TRBJ2-1, with TRBD1 matching 9 bases. Germline V CDR1 and CDR2: SEHNR, FQNEAQ (reference sequence). The CDR3 consists of 18 residues. The CDR3 DNA reads TGTTCCAGCAGCTCTCCTAACTCCGGGACAGGGAGGGATAATGAGCAGTTCTTC. As protein: CSSSSPNSGTGRDNEQFF.

This chain links TRBV14 with TRBJ1-2; TRBD1 agrees at 7 bases. Germline trimming cut 4 bases from V and 6 bases from J; bases unmatched to any gene: 8. The length of the CDR3 is 14 residues. Germline CDR1 reads SGHDN; CDR2 reads FVKESK. CDR3 residues: CASSPGTVGDGYTF. In nucleotides, the CDR3 is TGTGCCAGCAGCCCGGGGACAGTCGGCGATGGCTACACCTTC.

The chain is built from TRBV9 and TRBJ1-5; 7 bases agree with TRBD1. The germline V gene encodes CDR1 SGDLS and CDR2 YYNGEE. V lost 7 bases and J lost 4; bases outside the gene matches: 2. This CDR3 has 12 amino acids. CDR3 coding DNA: TGTGCCAGCGGGACAGCTAATCAGCCCCAGCATTTT. Translation: CASGTANQPQHF.

The V and J genes are TRBV6-5 and TRBJ2-5; D gene unclear. The CDR3 spans 14 residues. Germline values: CDR1 MNHEY, CDR2 SVGAGI. V was cut by 7 bases and J by 4 bases, with 16 bases left in between. CDR3 DNA sequence: TGTGCCAGCAATACCATGGGCTATGGAGAGACCCAGTACTTC. It encodes CASNTMGYGETQYF.

The chain has TRBV7-9 and TRBJ1-1, with 9 bases fitting TRBD1. Trimming cost V 1 base and J 7 bases; bases outside gene matches: 7. The CDR3 extends over 15 amino acids. Germline V gene sequence: CDR1 SEHNR, CDR2 FQNEAQ (reference sequence). The DNA for the CDR3 is TGTGCCAGCAGCTTAGGGGACAGGGTGAATGGTGAAGCTTTCTTT. Translated, it gives CASSLGDRVNGEAFF.

The V gene is TRBV6-6, the J gene TRBJ1-1, with a tentative D call TRBD1 (5 bases). The CDR3 has 13 amino acids. Germline V gene data show CDR1 as MNHNY and CDR2 as SVGAGI (reference sequence). Trimming left V 5 bases short and J 1 base short, with 8 bases between. CDR3 nucleotide sequence: TGTGCCAGCAGTGACAGATCGAACACTGAAGCTTTCTTT. Amino acid sequence: CASSDRSNTEAFF.

This clone was counted between two and nine times. The V and J genes are TRBV5-8 and TRBJ2-7, with 11 bases aligning to TRBD1. Germline CDR1 reads SGHTS; CDR2 reads YDEGEE. J was trimmed by 2 bases and V by 4 bases; bases with no gene match: 8. The CDR3 contains 16 residues. DNA of the CDR3: TGTGCCAGCAGCCGAGCCGGACAGGGGGCAGCCTACGAGCAGTACTTC. It translates to CASSRAGQGAAYEQYF.

The chain combines TRBV27 with TRBJ1-5; TRBD1 aligns across 7 bases. The junction had 15 bases not matched to a gene; V was cut back by 6 bases and J by 7 bases. CDR1 is MNHEY, CDR2 SMNVEV, per germline (reference sequence). There are 16 residues in the CDR3. CDR3 loop: CASSFTWDSEEQPQHF. The CDR3 nucleotides read TGTGCCAGCAGCTTCACTTGGGACAGCGAGGAGCAGCCCCAGCATTTT.

This clone has only one observation. This chain connects TRBV9 to TRBJ2-1; 10 bases fit TRBD2. The CDR3 sequence is 15 residues long. Germline CDR1 reads SGDLS; CDR2 reads YYNGEE. The V and J ends lost 0 bases and 7 bases, in that order; junction bases with no gene match: 4. CDR3 in amino acids: CASSVALAGTNEQFF. The CDR3 nucleotides read TGTGCCAGCAGCGTAGCACTAGCGGGGACAAATGAGCAGTTCTTC.

There are a few counts of this clone. The gene calls are TRBV25-1 and TRBJ2-1, with 8 bases aligning to TRBD1. V shed 7 bases and J 4 bases; nucleotides not matched to a gene: 6. The CDR3 spans 14 residues. Germline V CDR1 and CDR2: MGHDK, SYGVNS. The CDR3 DNA sequence: TGTGCCAGCACAGACAGGGGACTTTACAATGAGCAGTTCTTC. This codes for CASTDRGLYNEQFF.

The chain carries TRBV7-2 and TRBJ2-7; 8 bases align to TRBD1. Losses at the gene ends were 5 bases for V and 3 bases for J; bases not matched to a gene: 21. Germline V lookup: CDR1 SGHTA, CDR2 FQGNSA. The CDR3 runs 19 residues. CDR3 nucleotide sequence: TGTGCCAGCAGCCCACGAGGAACAGGGGGAGAGTCCCCGGACTACGAGCAGTACTTC. Encoded protein: CASSPRGTGGESPDYEQYF.

As for this clone: Other DNA variants within this sample encode the same CDR3. This chain links TRBV14 with TRBJ1-1; D is perhaps TRBD1 (5 bases). CDR1 is SGHDN and CDR2 is FVKESK in the germline V gene. The V end lost 0 bases, the J end lost 4 bases, and 15 bases lay between the germline ends. This CDR3 spans 16 amino acids. CDR3: CASSQDLARASTEAFF. CDR3 bases: TGTGCCAGCAGCCAAGATCTGGCCAGGGCGAGCACTGAAGCTTTCTTT.

The CDR3 loop reads CASSVRTVNTEAFF. DNA of the CDR3: TGTGCCAGCAGCGTTAGGACAGTGAACACTGAAGCTTTCTTT. The chain employs TRBV9 and TRBJ1-1; D perhaps matches TRBD1 (6 bases). This CDR3 comprises 14 residues. V was shortened by 2 bases and J by 0 bases, with 8 bases between the two germline ends. Germline V lookup: CDR1 SGDLS, CDR2 YYNGEE.

The genes are TRBV14 and TRBJ1-1, with 8 bases fitting TRBD1. Germline loops: CDR1 SGHDN, CDR2 FVKESK. The J segment lost 5 bases and the V segment lost 4 bases, leaving 18 bases of the junction unmatched. The CDR3 consists of 18 residues. CDR3 DNA sequence: TGTGCCAGCAGCCCGCCACGACAGGGGAGGTATTTGGTGACTGAAGCTTTCTTT. It specifies CASSPPRQGRYLVTEAFF. The full variable domain, rest sourced from reference TRBV14 and TRBJ1-1, is EAGVTQFPSHSVIEKGQTVTLRCDPISGHDNLYWYRRVMGKEIKFLLHFVKESKQDESGMPNNRFLAERTGGTYSTLKVQPAELEDSGVYFCASSPPRQGRYLVTEAFFGQGTRLTVV.

The chain has TRBV11-1 and TRBJ2-2; 10 bases fit TRBD2. The CDR3 spans 18 residues. Germline V gene data show CDR1 as SGHAT and CDR2 as FQDESV (reference sequence). V lost 3 bases to trimming and J lost 4 bases; unmatched junction nucleotides: 11. CDR3 protein: CASSFRVAGGPATGELFF. In DNA, the CDR3 is TGTGCCAGCAGCTTCCGGGTAGCGGGGGGCCCGGCCACCGGGGAGCTGTTTTTT.

The V call is TRBV13, the J call TRBJ1-1, with 8 bases identical to TRBD1. The CDR3 consists of 14 residues. CDR1 and CDR2 from the germline V gene are PRHDT and FYEKMQ (reference sequence). The J segment lost 6 bases and the V segment lost 1 base, leaving 4 bases of the junction unmatched. CDR3 region: CASSLATGEAEAFF. CDR3 nucleotide sequence: TGTGCCAGCAGCTTAGCGACAGGGGAGGCTGAAGCTTTCTTT.

The chain couples TRBV18 to TRBJ1-1, with D tentatively TRBD1 (5 bases). V lost 1 base to trimming and J lost 5 bases, with 17 bases between them. Looked up from germline, CDR1 is KGHSH and CDR2 is LQKENI. CDR3 length: 16 amino acids. The CDR3 region has the DNA TGTGCCAGCTCACCACTCGCCGGGGGGAGGGCTACTGAAGCTTTCTTT. Its protein product is CASSPLAGGRATEAFF.

A few counts support this clone. The rearrangement links TRBV2 to TRBJ2-3, with 9 bases lining up with TRBD2. The CDR3 runs to 15 residues. Germline values: CDR1 SNHLY, CDR2 FYNNEI. V shed 3 bases, J shed 5 bases, and the junction held 6 bases outside the gene matches. In DNA, the CDR3 is TGTGCCAGCAGTGAGGAGCGGGGGGCCGAAGATACGCAGTATTTT. It specifies CASSEERGAEDTQYF.

The J gene is TRBJ1-1, the V gene TRBV7-8, with TRBD1 matching over 9 bases. Germline V gives CDR1 SGHVS, CDR2 FQNEAQ. The junction had 7 bases not matched to a gene; V was cut back by 5 bases and J by 3 bases. The CDR3 has 15 residues. The DNA for the CDR3 is TGTGCCAGCAGCGCCTGGACAGGGGTCGACACTGAAGCTTTCTTT. It codes for CASSAWTGVDTEAFF.

The chain joins TRBV9 to TRBJ2-1, with D possibly TRBD2 on 5 matching bases. V lost 0 bases, J lost 0 bases, and 10 bases lay in between. The length of the CDR3 is 16 residues. Germline lookup yields CDR1 SGDLS and CDR2 YYNGEE. The CDR3, as DNA: TGTGCCAGCAGCGTAGTCACGGGGAGCTCCTACAATGAGCAGTTCTTC. Protein sequence: CASSVVTGSSYNEQFF.